The entry below gives a single TCR beta chain sequence along with its context. Authors' methods: Amplification from reference gene primers served as the basis for estimated nucleated cell counts. TCRdb's table, derived via immunoSEQ multiplex PCR, lists solely in-frame clones and lacks some. The V and J calls and clone size were taken over from that table, and D and trimming were inferred from the DNA. The sample yields roughly 150,000 clones, approximately 82% seen once. The data are from a study of blood T cell repertoires in COVID-19. The wider study: Spain, Italy and the United States supplied samples that represented acute and convalescent COVID-19. In each case, the material was cDNA or gDNA derived from T cells, B-cell-depleted T cells, or PBMCs.

Per germline, CDR1 SGHTA and CDR2 FQGNSA. The CDR3 runs to 15 residues. V was clipped by 4 bases and J by 7 bases; unmatched bases: 6. V is TRBV7-2 and J is TRBJ1-4; 10 bases map to TRBD1. This receptor was taken from a woman between 50 and 59 years old with acute or convalescent COVID-19. Sample: peripheral blood. In nucleotides, the CDR3 is TGTGCCAGCAGCTCAAGCGGGACAGGGGTTGAAAAACTGTTTTTT. This sequence encodes CASSSSGTGVEKLFF.